The TCR beta chain under discussion was sequenced for a study of T cell clusters in autoimmune cytopenias. TRB amplification used approximately 270 ng of peripheral blood genomic DNA. TRB rearrangements were amplified by touch-down multiplex PCR with mixed TRB-A/B primers. Following a re-call of the multiplex PCR reads, TCRdb has one entry per CDR3 protein and lacks DNA. In total, the table holds 14,000 to 15,000 distinct CDR3 sequences. Germline V gene sequence: CDR1 SGHNT, CDR2 YYREEE (reference sequence). This CDR3 comprises 16 residues. The same specimen was also included in a second study, on T cell repertoires in aging, cancer and after chemotherapy.

This receptor was obtained from a human donor in good health. The specimen sequenced was peripheral blood. The chain uses TRBV5-4 and TRBJ2-1; absent DNA, TCRdb's TRBD2 call cannot be checked. The CDR3 reads CASSSERGGPGNEQFF.